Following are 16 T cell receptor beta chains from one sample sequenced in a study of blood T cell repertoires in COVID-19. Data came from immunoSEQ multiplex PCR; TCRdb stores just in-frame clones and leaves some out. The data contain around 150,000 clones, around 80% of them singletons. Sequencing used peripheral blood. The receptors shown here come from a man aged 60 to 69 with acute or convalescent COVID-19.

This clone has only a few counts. The chain's CDR3 is CASTTSIGAGVGYNEQFF. The CDR3 DNA sequence: TGTGCCAGCACCACCTCCATCGGCGCGGGAGTCGGCTACAATGAGCAGTTCTTC. This chain uses TRBV27 with TRBJ2-1, with 7 nucleotides matching TRBD2. Per germline, CDR1 MNHEY and CDR2 SMNVEV (reference sequence). Unmatched junction bases numbered 18, after V lost 7 bases and J lost 3 bases. This CDR3 region has 18 residues.

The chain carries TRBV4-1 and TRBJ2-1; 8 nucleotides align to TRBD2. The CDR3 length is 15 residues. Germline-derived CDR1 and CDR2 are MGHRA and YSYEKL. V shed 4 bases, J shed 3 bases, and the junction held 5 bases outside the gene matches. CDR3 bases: TGCGCCAGCAGCCCCACCGGGAGGGACTACAATGAGCAGTTCTTC. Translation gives CASSPTGRDYNEQFF.

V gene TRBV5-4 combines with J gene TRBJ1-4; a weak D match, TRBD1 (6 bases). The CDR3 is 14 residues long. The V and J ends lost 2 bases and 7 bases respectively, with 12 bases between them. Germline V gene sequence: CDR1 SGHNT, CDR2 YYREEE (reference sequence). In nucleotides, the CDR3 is TGTGCCAGCAGCTTACAGGGTCTCGGTGAAAAACTGTTTTTT. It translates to CASSLQGLGEKLFF.

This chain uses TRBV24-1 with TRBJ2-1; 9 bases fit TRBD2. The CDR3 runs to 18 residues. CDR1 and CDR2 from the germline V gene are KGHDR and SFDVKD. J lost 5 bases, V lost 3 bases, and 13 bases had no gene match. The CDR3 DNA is TGTGCCACCAGTGATGCCAACTTGCGGGAGGGCCTAAACAATGAGCAGTTCTTC. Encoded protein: CATSDANLREGLNNEQFF.

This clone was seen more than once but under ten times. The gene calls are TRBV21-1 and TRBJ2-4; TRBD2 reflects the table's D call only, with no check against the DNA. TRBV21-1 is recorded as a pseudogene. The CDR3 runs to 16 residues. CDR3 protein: CASSTRDFLAKNIQYF. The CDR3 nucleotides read TGTGCCAGCAGCACTCGGGACTTTCTAGCCAAAAACATTCAGTACTTC.

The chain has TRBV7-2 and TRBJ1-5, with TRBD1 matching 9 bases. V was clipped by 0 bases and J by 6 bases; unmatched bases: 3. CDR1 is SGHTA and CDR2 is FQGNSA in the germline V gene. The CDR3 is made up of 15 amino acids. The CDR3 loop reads CASSLAQGATQPQHF. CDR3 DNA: TGTGCCAGCAGCTTAGCACAGGGGGCTACTCAGCCCCAGCATTTT.

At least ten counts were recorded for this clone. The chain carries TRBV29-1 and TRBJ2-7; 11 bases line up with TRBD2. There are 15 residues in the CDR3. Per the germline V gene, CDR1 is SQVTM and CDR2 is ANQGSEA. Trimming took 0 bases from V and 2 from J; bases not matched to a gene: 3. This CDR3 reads CSVEEGLAAPYEQYF. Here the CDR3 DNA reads TGCAGCGTTGAAGAGGGACTAGCGGCACCCTACGAGCAGTACTTC.

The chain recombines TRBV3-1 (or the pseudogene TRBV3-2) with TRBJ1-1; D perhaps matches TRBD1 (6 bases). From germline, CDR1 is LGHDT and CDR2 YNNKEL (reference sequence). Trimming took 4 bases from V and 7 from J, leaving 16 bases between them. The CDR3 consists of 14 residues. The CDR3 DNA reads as TGTGCCAGCAGCCGGGGGTCAGGGGCGGGTGAAGCTTTCTTT. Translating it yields CASSRGSGAGEAFF.

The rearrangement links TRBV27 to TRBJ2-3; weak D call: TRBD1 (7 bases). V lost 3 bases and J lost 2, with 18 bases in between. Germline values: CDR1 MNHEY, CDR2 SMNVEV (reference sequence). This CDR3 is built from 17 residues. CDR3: CASSFQAGGTSTDTQYF. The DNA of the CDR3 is TGTGCCAGCAGTTTTCAGGCAGGGGGGACCTCCACAGATACGCAGTATTTT.

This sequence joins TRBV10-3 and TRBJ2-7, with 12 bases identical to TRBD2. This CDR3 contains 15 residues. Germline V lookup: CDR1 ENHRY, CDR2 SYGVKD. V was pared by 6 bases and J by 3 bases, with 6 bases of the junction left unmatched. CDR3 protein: CAISQLAGGGYEQYF. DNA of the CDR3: TGTGCCATCAGCCAACTAGCGGGAGGTGGCTACGAGCAGTACTTC.

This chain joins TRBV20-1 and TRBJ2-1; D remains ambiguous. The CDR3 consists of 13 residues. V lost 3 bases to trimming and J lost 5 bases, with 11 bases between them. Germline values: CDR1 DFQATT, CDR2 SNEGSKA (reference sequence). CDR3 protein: CSASSLTDNEQFF. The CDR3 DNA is TGCAGTGCTAGTTCACTAACCGACAATGAGCAGTTCTTC.

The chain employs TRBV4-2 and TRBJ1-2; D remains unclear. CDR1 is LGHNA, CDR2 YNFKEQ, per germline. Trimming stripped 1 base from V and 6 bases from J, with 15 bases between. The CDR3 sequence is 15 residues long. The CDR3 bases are TGTGCCAGCAGCCAAGGGACTTTTCCGACGGATGGCTACACCTTC. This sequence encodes CASSQGTFPTDGYTF.

For the CDR3, the DNA is TGTGCCAGCTCACCGGCCGGGGACAGACCGATGGGGACGCAGTATTTT. Its protein is CASSPAGDRPMGTQYF. The chain carries TRBV18 and TRBJ2-3; 7 nucleotides match TRBD1. CDR1 is KGHSH, CDR2 LQKENI, per germline. The CDR3 has 16 amino acids. Unmatched junction bases numbered 15, after V lost 3 bases and J lost 9 bases.

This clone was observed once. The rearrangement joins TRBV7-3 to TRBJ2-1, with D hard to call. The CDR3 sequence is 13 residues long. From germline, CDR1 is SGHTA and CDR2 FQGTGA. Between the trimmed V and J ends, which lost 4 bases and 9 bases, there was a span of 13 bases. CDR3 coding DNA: TGTGCCAGCAGCTCCCTGTTAACTCCTGAGCAGTTCTTC. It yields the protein CASSSLLTPEQFF.

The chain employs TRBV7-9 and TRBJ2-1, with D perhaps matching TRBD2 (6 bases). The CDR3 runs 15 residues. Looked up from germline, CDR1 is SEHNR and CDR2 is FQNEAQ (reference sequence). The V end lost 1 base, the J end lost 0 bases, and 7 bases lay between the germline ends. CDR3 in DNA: TGTGCCAGCAGCTTAGACGGGAGCTCCTACAATGAGCAGTTCTTC. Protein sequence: CASSLDGSSYNEQFF. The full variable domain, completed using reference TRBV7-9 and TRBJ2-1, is DTGVSQNPRHKITKRGQNVTFRCDPISEHNRLYWYRQTLGQGPEFLTYFQNEAQLEKSRLLSDRFSAERPKGSFSTLEIQRTEQGDSAMYLCASSLDGSSYNEQFFGPGTRLTVL.

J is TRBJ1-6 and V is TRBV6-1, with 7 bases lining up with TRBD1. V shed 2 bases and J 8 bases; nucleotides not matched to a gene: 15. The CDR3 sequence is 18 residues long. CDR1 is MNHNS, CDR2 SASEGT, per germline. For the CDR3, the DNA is TGTGCCAGCAGTGAAAGAAACAGGGGCCAGGGGGGATATTCACCCCTCCACTTT. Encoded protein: CASSERNRGQGGYSPLHF.